The 8 T cell receptor beta chains in this list originate from one sample, sequenced in a study of T cell changes during pregnancy in multiple sclerosis. Some clones are missing from TCRdb's copy, which holds only in-frame ones; the method was immunoSEQ multiplex PCR. This repertoire shows approximately 10,000 clones, more than 75% found once; its top ten account for about 10%. The sequencing here drew on CD8+ T cells from peripheral blood mononuclear cells, taken after pregnancy. Receptor source: a female donor in good health, enrolled as a control in a pregnancy study.

CDR3 region: CASSQDRVAYEQYF. The CDR3 DNA reads as TGCGCCAGCAGCCAAGACAGGGTGGCCTACGAGCAGTACTTC. This chain connects TRBV4-3 to TRBJ2-7; possibly TRBD1 for D (5 bases). Trimming cost V 0 bases and J 2 bases, with 8 bases left between them. CDR1 is LGHNA and CDR2 is YSLEER in the germline V gene. The CDR3 contains 14 residues.

The J gene is TRBJ2-3, the V gene TRBV6-1, with 7 bases fitting TRBD1. Trimming cost V 8 bases and J 3 bases; bases outside gene matches: 5. Germline-derived CDR1 and CDR2 are MNHNS and SASEGT. The CDR3 totals 13 residues. In nucleotides, the CDR3 is TGTGCCAGCGGAAGGGACAGAACAGATACGCAGTATTTT. Amino acids: CASGRDRTDTQYF.

The V and J genes are TRBV15 and TRBJ2-1, with a weak D call TRBD1 (6 bases). The CDR3 covers 15 residues. The V and J ends lost 3 bases and 4 bases respectively, with 13 bases between them. The germline CDR1 and CDR2 sequences are LNHNV and YYDKDF (reference sequence). The CDR3 DNA follows: TGTGCCACCAGCAGCAAGGGGGACCCATACAATGAGCAGTTCTTC. This encodes CATSSKGDPYNEQFF.

V and J are TRBV21-1 and TRBJ1-5. TRBV21-1 is a pseudogene locus. The CDR3 loop spans 15 amino acids. Here the CDR3 reads CATSVEFYSNQPQHF. For the CDR3, the DNA is TGTGCCACTTCGGTGGAGTTTTATAGCAATCAGCCCCAGCATTTT.

The chain recombines TRBV6-5 with TRBJ1-2, with 10 bases identical to TRBD1. The CDR3 extends over 15 amino acids. From germline, CDR1 is MNHEY and CDR2 SVGAGI. The ends lost 5 bases at V and 7 bases at J; junction bases unmatched: 10. CDR3 sequence (DNA): TGTGCCAGCAGTCACACCGGGACAGGGGTGTTTGGCTACACCTTC. Its translation is CASSHTGTGVFGYTF.

This rearrangement joins TRBV10-3 to TRBJ1-2; 10 bases are a match to TRBD1. J gave up 2 bases and V 3 bases, and 3 bases lay outside the gene matches. Germline loops: CDR1 ENHRY, CDR2 SYGVKD. The CDR3 extends over 15 amino acids. The CDR3, as DNA: TGTGCCATCAGTGACGGGACAGGGGAAAACTATGGCTACACCTTC. Protein sequence: CAISDGTGENYGYTF.

This clone occurred once. V and J are TRBV7-3 and TRBJ2-7; 7 nucleotides agree with TRBD1. The trim removed 1 base at V and 2 bases at J, leaving 5 bases unmatched. Germline lookup yields CDR1 SGHTA and CDR2 FQGTGA. This CDR3 spans 15 amino acids. The CDR3 loop is CASSLIPGGPYEQYF. In DNA form, the CDR3 reads TGTGCCAGCAGCTTAATACCAGGGGGACCCTACGAGCAGTACTTC.

This clone was observed a single time. This chain connects TRBV29-1 to TRBJ2-1, with TRBD2 as a possible D gene (6 bases). V shed 2 bases and J shed 8 bases, with 10 bases lying between them. The germline V gene has CDR1 SQVTM and CDR2 ANQGSEA. CDR3 length: 12 residues. CDR3 amino acids: CSVEWRDYEQFF. The CDR3 DNA reads as TGCAGCGTTGAATGGCGGGACTATGAGCAGTTCTTC.